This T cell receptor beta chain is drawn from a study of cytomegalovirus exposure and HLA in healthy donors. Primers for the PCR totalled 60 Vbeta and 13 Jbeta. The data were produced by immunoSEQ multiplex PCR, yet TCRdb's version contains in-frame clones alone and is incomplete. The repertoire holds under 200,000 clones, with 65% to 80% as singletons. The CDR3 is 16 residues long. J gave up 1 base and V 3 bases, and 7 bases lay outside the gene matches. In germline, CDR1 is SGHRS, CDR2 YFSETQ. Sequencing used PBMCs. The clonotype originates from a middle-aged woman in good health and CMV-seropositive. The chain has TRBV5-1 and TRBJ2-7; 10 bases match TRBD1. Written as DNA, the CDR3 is TGCGCCAGCAGCTCGTTGGGACAGGGGAGATCCTACGAGCAGTACTTC. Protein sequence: CASSSLGQGRSYEQYF.